The next 24 T cell receptor beta chains were all read from a single sample in a study of blood T cell repertoires in COVID-19. Profiling relied on immunoSEQ multiplex PCR, and the TCRdb table lists in-frame clones only, not all of them. Of 250,000 or so clones in the sample, approximately 86% were seen once. Material for sequencing was PBMCs or T cells enriched from blood (not recorded which). These receptor sequences come from a young woman who had recovered from COVID-19.

The rearrangement joins TRBV10-2 to TRBJ2-5, with TRBD1 matching over 9 bases. CDR1 WSHSY and CDR2 SAAADI come from the germline V gene. This CDR3 has 14 amino acids. V lost 6 bases, J lost 5 bases, and 7 bases stayed unmatched. The CDR3 sequence is CASRAGQGTETQYF. CDR3 nucleotides: TGCGCCAGCAGAGCAGGACAGGGGACGGAGACCCAGTACTTC.

The CDR3 nucleotides are TGTGCCAGCACCACACAGATCATCGGGACAGGGGTATACGAGCAGTACTTC. Protein product: CASTTQIIGTGVYEQYF. The rearrangement joins TRBV28 to TRBJ2-7; 10 bases align to TRBD1. The germline gives CDR1 MDHEN, CDR2 SYDVKM. The junction had 16 bases not matched to a gene; V was cut back by 7 bases and J by 4 bases. The CDR3 is 17 amino acids.

The J gene is TRBJ2-1, the V gene TRBV12-3 or TRBV12-4, with D possibly being TRBD1 (6 bases). The CDR3 contains 13 residues. V was cut by 6 bases and J by 6 bases, with 12 bases left in between. The CDR3 loop reads CASRLTGANEQFF. The CDR3, as DNA: TGTGCCAGCAGGCTGACAGGCGCCAATGAGCAGTTCTTC.

The chain couples TRBV7-6 to TRBJ2-3; D is ambiguous. CDR3 size: 13 residues. Per the germline V gene, CDR1 is SGHVS and CDR2 is FNYEAQ. Trimming shortened V by 1 base and J by 6 bases, and 8 bases separated the two germline ends. CDR3 nucleotide sequence: TGTGCCAGCAGCTTAGGAGTCTCCGATACGCAGTATTTT. It specifies CASSLGVSDTQYF.

This clone came up a few times. The identical CDR3 is also encoded by other nucleotide sequences in the sample. The V gene is TRBV9, the J gene TRBJ1-3, with TRBD1 matching 7 bases. V dropped 1 base and J dropped 2; count of bases not matched to a gene: 0. This CDR3 is 14 amino acids long. Germline loops: CDR1 SGDLS, CDR2 YYNGEE. The CDR3 DNA reads as TGTGCCAGCAGCGTACAGGGGGCTGGAAACACCATATATTTT. It specifies CASSVQGAGNTIYF.

The V and J genes are TRBV28 and TRBJ2-1; D unclear. Germline values: CDR1 MDHEN, CDR2 SYDVKM. Trimming removed 7 bases from V and 6 bases from J, with 16 bases in between. The CDR3 spans 14 residues. The CDR3 nucleotides read TGTGCCAGCAAACGCAGGTCAGAACCCAATGAGCAGTTCTTC. Protein product: CASKRRSEPNEQFF. The variable domain in full, completed from reference TRBV28 and TRBJ2-1, reads DVKVTQSSRYLVKRTGEKVFLECVQDMDHENMFWYRQDPGLGLRLIYFSYDVKMKEKGDIPEGYSVSREKKERFSLILESASTNQTSMYLCASKRRSEPNEQFFGPGTRLTVL.

The chain has TRBV5-1 and TRBJ2-1, with D perhaps matching TRBD2 (7 bases). Trimming shortened V by 6 bases and J by 4 bases, and 17 bases separated the two germline ends. The CDR3 totals 15 residues. The germline V gene encodes CDR1 SGHRS and CDR2 YFSETQ. The CDR3 spells CASTGGGPEYNEQFF. The CDR3 DNA is TGCGCCAGCACGGGGGGCGGCCCGGAGTACAATGAGCAGTTCTTC.

The chain uses TRBV2 and TRBJ2-7; 7 positions match TRBD2. The V and J ends lost 3 bases and 4 bases, in that order; junction bases with no gene match: 9. The CDR3 has 15 residues. From germline, CDR1 is SNHLY and CDR2 FYNNEI. CDR3: CASSEGGRARYEQYF. In nucleotides, the CDR3 is TGTGCCAGCAGTGAGGGTGGGAGGGCCAGGTACGAGCAGTACTTC.

This rearrangement joins TRBV25-1 to TRBJ1-2; the match to TRBD1 covers 8 bases. The CDR3 consists of 17 residues. Germline-derived CDR1 and CDR2 are MGHDK and SYGVNS. J gave up 5 bases and V 4 bases, and 15 bases lay outside the gene matches. The CDR3 reads CASSARTGLASAYGYTF. CDR3 nucleotides: TGTGCCAGCAGTGCCCGGACAGGGCTGGCTTCGGCTTATGGCTACACCTTC.

This sequence joins TRBV27 and TRBJ1-4, with TRBD1 matching over 7 bases. Germline CDR1 MNHEY, CDR2 SMNVEV (reference sequence). After removal of 5 bases from V and 2 bases from J, the junction contained 8 bases not matched to a gene. The CDR3 is 16 residues long. The CDR3 spells CASSKITGETNEKLFF. The CDR3 nucleotides read TGTGCCAGCAGTAAAATTACAGGGGAGACTAATGAAAAACTGTTTTTT.

The chain recombines TRBV12-3 or TRBV12-4 with TRBJ1-1; D remains unclear. CDR3 length equals 11 residues. Trimming cost V 3 bases and J 4 bases, with 3 bases left between them. The CDR3 reads CASSFLTEAFF. The DNA of the CDR3 is TGTGCCAGCAGTTTTCTCACTGAAGCTTTCTTT.

The chain has TRBV18 and TRBJ2-1; maybe TRBD2 (7 bases). The CDR3 loop spans 16 amino acids. Germline CDR1 and CDR2: KGHSH and LQKENI. V lost 3 bases and J lost 5, with 17 bases in between. The DNA for the CDR3 is TGTGCCAGCTCACCGGCAAGGGGGGAGGGGAACAATGAGCAGTTCTTC. Its protein product is CASSPARGEGNNEQFF.

V and J are TRBV18 and TRBJ2-7; tentative D call: TRBD2 (6 bases). Trimming left V 3 bases short and J 3 bases short, with 15 bases between. From germline, CDR1 is KGHSH and CDR2 LQKENI. The CDR3 has 15 residues. Here the CDR3 DNA reads TGTGCCAGCTCACCTTCTCGGAGGGGTGTCTACGAGCAGTACTTC. It encodes CASSPSRRGVYEQYF.

V usage is TRBV5-1 and J usage is TRBJ1-1, with TRBD1 matching over 9 bases. The CDR3 consists of 15 residues. Germline lookup yields CDR1 SGHRS and CDR2 YFSETQ. V dropped 3 bases and J dropped 1; count of bases not matched to a gene: 4. The CDR3 DNA is TGCGCCAGCAGCTCCTCGACAGGGGGGAACACTGAAGCTTTCTTT. It codes for CASSSSTGGNTEAFF.

This clone was seen just once. The V and J genes are TRBV9 and TRBJ2-1; 12 positions agree with TRBD2. The CDR3 has 16 residues. Trimming at V came to 4 bases and at J to 5 bases, leaving 7 bases not matched to a gene. Germline V gene sequence: CDR1 SGDLS, CDR2 YYNGEE. CDR3 loop: CASSYALAGGDNEQFF. The CDR3 bases are TGTGCCAGCAGCTATGCGCTAGCGGGAGGGGACAATGAGCAGTTCTTC.

This chain uses TRBV7-3 with TRBJ2-2, with 7 bases fitting TRBD1. Germline V CDR1 and CDR2: SGHTA, FQGTGA. The CDR3 is made up of 17 amino acids. V was clipped by 2 bases and J by 1 base; unmatched bases: 7. For the CDR3, the DNA is TGTGCCAGCAGCTTAGGGTATCCAGGGGGGAACACCGGGGAGCTGTTTTTT. Residues: CASSLGYPGGNTGELFF.

The chain links TRBV5-1 to TRBJ2-1; 7 nucleotides agree with TRBD2. Germline CDR1 and CDR2: SGHRS and YFSETQ. The CDR3 has 15 amino acids. Trimming took 7 bases from V and 5 from J; bases not matched to a gene: 12. CDR3 sequence reads: CASRLTSEPHNEQFF. In DNA form, the CDR3 reads TGCGCCAGCCGCCTAACTAGCGAGCCCCACAATGAGCAGTTCTTC. The full variable domain, completed using reference TRBV5-1 and TRBJ2-1, is KAGVTQTPRYLIKTRGQQVTLSCSPISGHRSVSWYQQTPGQGLQFLFEYFSETQRNKGNFPGRFSGRQFSNSRSEMNVSTLELGDSALYLCASRLTSEPHNEQFFGPGTRLTVL.

This clone has a single count. The chain is built from TRBV6-5 and TRBJ2-1; TRBD2 is a possible D gene (5 bases). Germline V gives CDR1 MNHEY, CDR2 SVGAGI. CDR3 length: 13 amino acids. V lost 5 bases and J lost 10, with 15 bases in between. The chain's CDR3 is CASSPRSGREQFF. In DNA, the CDR3 is TGTGCCAGCAGTCCGCGAAGCGGCAGGGAGCAGTTCTTC.

The chain has TRBV29-1 and TRBJ2-5, with D possibly matching TRBD1 (5 bases). The CDR3 loop spans 12 amino acids. In germline, CDR1 is SQVTM, CDR2 ANQGSEA. Trimming shortened V by 3 bases and J by 0 bases, and 5 bases separated the two germline ends. CDR3 DNA: TGCAGCGTTGACAGGGACCAAGAGACCCAGTACTTC. This codes for CSVDRDQETQYF.

The rearrangement links TRBV4-2 to TRBJ2-1; 9 nucleotides line up with TRBD1. Per the germline V gene, CDR1 is LGHNA and CDR2 is YNFKEQ. The CDR3 has 15 amino acids. Trimming cost V 0 bases and J 7 bases; bases outside gene matches: 4. CDR3 nucleotide sequence: TGTGCCAGCAGCCAAGATTGGACAGGGGAAAATGAGCAGTTCTTC. Translation gives CASSQDWTGENEQFF.

This chain uses TRBV4-1 with TRBJ1-1; weak D call: TRBD1 (6 bases). V lost 6 bases, J lost 0 bases, and 20 bases lay in between. There are 17 residues in the CDR3. Germline CDR1 and CDR2: MGHRA and YSYEKL. Written as DNA, the CDR3 is TGCGCCAGCAGTCCGGGGGGGGGCCTACCTATGAACACTGAAGCTTTCTTT. The encoded protein is CASSPGGGLPMNTEAFF.

The CDR3 bases are TGTGCCAGCAGGGGCGGACAGAACTCCGCAGATACGCAGTATTTT. This gives the protein CASRGGQNSADTQYF. The rearrangement links TRBV7-3 to TRBJ2-3, with D perhaps matching TRBD1 (6 bases). V was trimmed by 6 bases and J by 4 bases, leaving 17 bases between them. Germline V CDR1 and CDR2: SGHTA, FQGTGA. The CDR3 spans 15 residues.

This sequence joins TRBV2 and TRBJ1-6; D gene unclear. This CDR3 comprises 15 residues. CDR1 is SNHLY, CDR2 FYNNEI, per germline. Trimming pared 4 bases from V and 8 bases from J, leaving 15 bases between. CDR3 residues: CASSGRTASHSPLHF. The DNA for the CDR3 is TGTGCCAGCAGTGGGAGGACTGCATCGCATTCACCCCTCCACTTT.

The chain carries TRBV2 and TRBJ1-2; 9 nucleotides match TRBD1. Germline lookup yields CDR1 SNHLY and CDR2 FYNNEI. V shed 3 bases, J shed 3 bases, and the junction held 5 bases outside the gene matches. The CDR3 contains 15 residues. The CDR3 DNA reads as TGTGCCAGCAGTGAGAGGGGGACAGGGTACTATGGCTACACCTTC. Translated, it gives CASSERGTGYYGYTF.